This T cell receptor (beta chain) was documented in a study of control samples from healthy donors and cancer patients. Some clones are missing from TCRdb's copy, which holds only in-frame ones; the method was immunoSEQ multiplex PCR. The sample shows about 29,000 clones, approximately 90% of them seen only once. The V gene's germline CDR1 is SGHDT and CDR2 YYEEEE. This CDR3 has 16 amino acids. After removal of 2 bases from V and 0 bases from J, the junction contained 4 bases not matched to a gene. This rearrangement joins TRBV5-6 to TRBJ2-2; 7 positions match TRBD2. The origin of this receptor is a female donor with melanoma. Sequences were obtained from formalin-fixed, paraffin-embedded tissue. CDR3 region: CASSFQGGTNTGELFF. As DNA, the CDR3 is TGTGCCAGCAGCTTTCAGGGAGGGACGAACACCGGGGAGCTGTTTTTT.